These 27 T cell receptor beta chains originate from one sample sequenced in a study of cytomegalovirus exposure and HLA in healthy donors. Researchers ran the PCR with 60 Vbeta and 13 Jbeta primers. The protocol was immunoSEQ multiplex PCR, while the TCRdb copy is restricted to in-frame clones and leaves out a portion. The sample yields roughly 160,000 clones, approximately 74% seen once. The sequenced sample consisted of PBMCs. The receptors shown here come from a woman in her 30s in good health and CMV-seronegative.

The CDR3 region has the DNA TGTGCCAGCAGCTTAATGGGGGACAGGCTAAACACTGAAGCTTTCTTT. Its translation is CASSLMGDRLNTEAFF. V usage is TRBV7-9 and J usage is TRBJ1-1; 8 nucleotides match TRBD1. The V gene's germline CDR1 is SEHNR and CDR2 FQNEAQ (reference sequence). CDR3 length: 16 amino acids. Trimming took 2 bases from V and 2 from J; bases not matched to a gene: 7.

This chain connects TRBV9 to TRBJ2-3; D might be TRBD1 (6 bases). V was clipped by 3 bases and J by 5 bases, with 13 bases between them. This CDR3 region has 14 residues. CDR1 is SGDLS, CDR2 YYNGEE, per germline. In nucleotides, the CDR3 is TGTGCCAGCAGCGGAAACCCAGGGGAAGATACGCAGTATTTT. It codes for CASSGNPGEDTQYF.

This clone was counted between two and nine times. The chain recombines TRBV4-3 with TRBJ1-6, with D possibly TRBD1 on 6 matching bases. The length of the CDR3 is 16 residues. The germline V gene has CDR1 LGHNA and CDR2 YSLEER. The germline V and J ends were trimmed by 0 bases and 9 bases, with 15 bases remaining between them. CDR3 protein: CASSQDGGRAVSPLHF. In nucleotides, the CDR3 is TGCGCCAGCAGCCAAGATGGGGGCAGGGCCGTTTCACCCCTCCACTTT.

The chain joins TRBV5-6 to TRBJ1-2; 11 nucleotides match TRBD1. The CDR3 covers 14 residues. The junction had 6 bases not matched to a gene; V was cut back by 4 bases and J by 7 bases. Germline V CDR1 and CDR2: SGHDT, YYEEEE. The DNA of the CDR3 is TGTGCCAGCAGCCACGGACAGGGGGCGCGTGGCTACACCTTC. Protein sequence: CASSHGQGARGYTF.

This clone was detected only once. The V gene is TRBV4-1, the J gene TRBJ2-3, with 11 bases aligning to TRBD1. Unmatched junction bases numbered 3, after V lost 3 bases and J lost 4 bases. The CDR3 totals 15 residues. Per germline, CDR1 MGHRA and CDR2 YSYEKL. In DNA, the CDR3 is TGCGCCAGCAGCCAGGGACAGGGGGTGTCAGATACGCAGTATTTT. Protein: CASSQGQGVSDTQYF.

The chain has TRBV7-2 and TRBJ1-5; a possible D gene is TRBD1 (6 bases). V was cut by 10 bases and J by 5 bases, with 21 bases left in between. Germline CDR1 is SGHTA and CDR2 is FQGNSA. This CDR3 spans 15 amino acids. CDR3 in amino acids: CATGTPGDGYQPQHF. CDR3 bases: TGTGCCACCGGAACCCCAGGGGACGGGTATCAGCCCCAGCATTTT.

The genes are TRBV7-2 and TRBJ1-5; D perhaps matches TRBD1 (6 bases). Per the germline V gene, CDR1 is SGHTA and CDR2 is FQGNSA. The CDR3 totals 14 residues. Deletions cut 6 bases from V and 7 bases from J, with 16 bases between. CDR3 loop: CASSKRGGGQPQHF. In nucleotides, the CDR3 is TGTGCCAGCAGTAAGAGGGGGGGAGGGCAGCCCCAGCATTTT. Using reference TRBV7-2 and TRBJ1-5 for the parts outside the CDR3, the full variable domain is GAGVSQSPSNKVTEKGKDVELRCDPISGHTALYWYRQSLGQGLEFLIYFQGNSAPDKSGLPSDRFSAERTGGSVSTLTIQRTQQEDSAVYLCASSKRGGGQPQHFGDGTRLSIL.

The chain carries TRBV7-9 and TRBJ2-7; TRBD2 matches 10 bases. The germline V gene has CDR1 SEHNR and CDR2 FQNEAQ (reference sequence). Unmatched junction bases numbered 6, after V lost 5 bases and J lost 2 bases. The CDR3 has 15 residues. This CDR3 reads CASSRGLAEPYEQYF. CDR3 coding DNA: TGTGCCAGCAGCCGCGGACTAGCGGAACCCTACGAGCAGTACTTC.

DNA for the CDR3: TGTGCCAGCAGCTCTAGCGGGGGGACCTACGAGCAGTACTTC. It yields the protein CASSSSGGTYEQYF. The V call is TRBV5-4, the J call TRBJ2-7, with TRBD2 identical over 11 bases. Germline-derived CDR1 and CDR2 are SGHNT and YYREEE (reference sequence). The V and J ends lost 3 bases and 2 bases, in that order; junction bases with no gene match: 1. The CDR3 runs to 14 residues.

This sequence joins TRBV15 and TRBJ1-6; 8 bases map to TRBD1. CDR3 length: 13 amino acids. V was pared by 5 bases and J by 15 bases, with 9 bases of the junction left unmatched. Germline CDR1 reads LNHNV; CDR2 reads YYDKDF (reference sequence). CDR3 nucleotides: TGTGCCACCAGCCTGGACAGGGAATCGGTCCTCCACTTT. It translates to CATSLDRESVLHF.

The chain carries TRBV4-1 and TRBJ2-5, with a tentative D call TRBD2 (6 bases). The V and J ends lost 0 bases and 7 bases respectively, with 15 bases between them. CDR1 and CDR2 (germline): MGHRA, YSYEKL. The CDR3 is made up of 15 amino acids. The CDR3 nucleotides are TGCGCCAGCAGCCAAGAAGGGCGGGGACGCCGGACCCAGTACTTC. This codes for CASSQEGRGRRTQYF.

The chain links TRBV4-2 to TRBJ1-2; D is ambiguous. There are 13 residues in the CDR3. Germline V gene data show CDR1 as LGHNA and CDR2 as YNFKEQ. V shed 0 bases and J shed 8 bases, with 10 bases lying between them. The CDR3 DNA is TGTGCCAGCAGCCAAGATGTCCAGATAGGCTACACCTTC. Translating gives CASSQDVQIGYTF.

The chain couples TRBV4-1 to TRBJ2-7; 9 bases line up with TRBD2. Trimming at V came to 5 bases and at J to 3 bases, leaving 8 bases not matched to a gene. CDR1 MGHRA and CDR2 YSYEKL come from the germline V gene. The CDR3 consists of 15 residues. The CDR3 loop reads CASSFQTSGNYEQYF. The CDR3 nucleotides read TGCGCCAGCAGCTTCCAGACTAGCGGTAACTACGAGCAGTACTTC.

The gene calls are TRBV28 and TRBJ2-5, with a tentative D call TRBD1 (5 bases). Trimming shortened V by 3 bases and J by 2 bases, and 13 bases separated the two germline ends. Germline V gene lookup returns CDR1 MDHEN and CDR2 SYDVKM. CDR3 size: 15 residues. As DNA, the CDR3 is TGTGCCAGCAGTTTGGGTTCGGACATACAAGAGACCCAGTACTTC. This encodes CASSLGSDIQETQYF.

This chain uses TRBV28 with TRBJ2-5; maybe TRBD1 (7 bases). The V end was cut by 6 bases, the J end by 5 bases, with 16 bases between. The CDR3 loop spans 14 amino acids. From germline, CDR1 is MDHEN and CDR2 SYDVKM. The DNA for the CDR3 is TGTGCCAGCAGGACAGGGTTCGGAGGGGAGACCCAGTACTTC. Translated: CASRTGFGGETQYF. Full variable domain (missing parts from reference TRBV28 and TRBJ2-5): DVKVTQSSRYLVKRTGEKVFLECVQDMDHENMFWYRQDPGLGLRLIYFSYDVKMKEKGDIPEGYSVSREKKERFSLILESASTNQTSMYLCASRTGFGGETQYFGPGTRLLVL.

The chain is built from TRBV5-4 and TRBJ1-2, with 8 bases fitting TRBD1. The ends lost 3 bases at V and 4 bases at J; junction bases unmatched: 5. The V gene's germline CDR1 is SGHNT and CDR2 YYREEE (reference sequence). This CDR3 has 14 residues. CDR3 in amino acids: CASSSTTGAYGYTF. CDR3 nucleotide sequence: TGTGCCAGCAGCTCGACGACAGGGGCCTATGGCTACACCTTC.

CDR3 nucleotides: TGTGCCAGCAGCTTAGGTCGGGGGGATGGCTACACCTTC. Its translation is CASSLGRGDGYTF. V usage is TRBV7-2 and J usage is TRBJ1-2; the D gene is possibly TRBD1 (5 bases). The CDR3 consists of 13 residues. The germline V gene has CDR1 SGHTA and CDR2 FQGNSA. The V end lost 1 base, the J end lost 6 bases, and 9 bases lay between the germline ends. The full variable domain, completed using reference TRBV7-2 and TRBJ1-2, is GAGVSQSPSNKVTEKGKDVELRCDPISGHTALYWYRQSLGQGLEFLIYFQGNSAPDKSGLPSDRFSAERTGGSVSTLTIQRTQQEDSAVYLCASSLGRGDGYTFGSGTRLTVV.

This clone was observed a single time. The rearrangement joins TRBV4-1 to TRBJ2-1; a weak D match, TRBD2 (6 bases). CDR1 and CDR2 from the germline V gene are MGHRA and YSYEKL. The CDR3 covers 15 residues. Trimming removed 4 bases at V and 1 base at J, with 11 bases between. The CDR3 here is CASSPYSGSYNEQFF. DNA for the CDR3: TGCGCCAGCAGCCCCTATAGCGGTTCCTACAATGAGCAGTTCTTC.

Of note for this clone: One junction end does not reproduce the germline sequence, and a read error may be involved. Other DNA sequences in this sample translate to the same CDR3. V is TRBV2 and J is TRBJ1-1, with D maybe TRBD1 (6 bases). The CDR3 consists of 14 residues. The V gene's germline CDR1 is SNHLY and CDR2 FYNNEI. The CDR3 DNA reads TGTGCCAGCAGAGAACAGGGCTTTAGCACTGAAGCTTTTTTT. It codes for CASREQGFSTEAFF.

This sequence joins TRBV9 and TRBJ2-7; possibly TRBD2 for D (5 bases). This CDR3 contains 14 residues. The V end lost 6 bases, the J end lost 6 bases, and 19 bases lay between the germline ends. Germline V CDR1 and CDR2: SGDLS, YYNGEE. This chain's CDR3 is CASIGRASPLEQYF. The CDR3 nucleotides are TGTGCCAGCATTGGGCGGGCCAGCCCCCTCGAGCAGTACTTC.

This chain connects TRBV6-5 to TRBJ2-3; 11 nucleotides line up with TRBD1. Germline V CDR1 and CDR2: MNHEY, SVGAGI. The trim removed 5 bases at V and 3 bases at J, leaving 4 bases unmatched. This CDR3 is built from 15 residues. The CDR3 nucleotides read TGTGCCAGCAGTACTCGGGACAGGGGGACAGATACGCAGTATTTT. It specifies CASSTRDRGTDTQYF.

The chain combines TRBV30 with TRBJ1-4; 7 bases are a match to TRBD1. Germline assignment: CDR1 GTSNPN and CDR2 SVGIG (reference sequence). Trimming cost V 1 base and J 4 bases; bases outside gene matches: 6. The CDR3 consists of 15 residues. This chain's CDR3 is CAWSAQDRLNEKLFF. CDR3 bases: TGTGCCTGGAGTGCCCAGGACAGGCTTAATGAAAAACTGTTTTTT.

The V call is TRBV5-1, the J call TRBJ2-5; 7 bases are a match to TRBD1. The CDR3 runs to 14 residues. CDR1 is SGHRS, CDR2 YFSETQ, per germline. V shed 4 bases and J 5 bases; nucleotides not matched to a gene: 8. CDR3 DNA: TGCGCCAGCAGCATCACCGGGACAGTGGAGACCCAGTACTTC. Translation: CASSITGTVETQYF.

The V gene is TRBV6-6, the J gene TRBJ2-1, with 8 positions matching TRBD2. CDR1 and CDR2 (germline): MNHNY, SVGAGI (reference sequence). J gave up 8 bases and V 6 bases, and 9 bases lay outside the gene matches. CDR3 length equals 14 residues. In nucleotides, the CDR3 is TGTGCCAGCAGCTGGGAGTGGCGGGGGGATGAGCAGTTCTTC. This codes for CASSWEWRGDEQFF.

CDR3 region: CASSSFRDRVRNTEAFF. The CDR3 nucleotides are TGTGCCAGCAGCTCCTTCCGGGACAGGGTTCGGAACACTGAAGCTTTCTTT. The chain recombines TRBV28 with TRBJ1-1, with 9 bases that match TRBD1. The germline V gene has CDR1 MDHEN and CDR2 SYDVKM. The CDR3 covers 17 residues. J lost 1 base, V lost 6 bases, and 12 bases had no gene match.

V gene TRBV28 combines with J gene TRBJ1-1; 10 positions match TRBD1. The CDR3 covers 15 residues. Germline CDR1 reads MDHEN; CDR2 reads SYDVKM. After removal of 5 bases from V and 4 bases from J, the junction contained 7 bases not matched to a gene. The CDR3 here is CASSLLGTGATEAFF. CDR3 nucleotide sequence: TGTGCCAGCAGTCTGCTTGGGACAGGGGCCACTGAAGCTTTCTTT.

The chain is built from TRBV4-3 and TRBJ2-3; D uncertain. The CDR3 is 14 amino acids. In germline, CDR1 is LGHNA, CDR2 YSLEER. V was pared by 1 base and J by 4 bases, with 9 bases between. The CDR3 region has the DNA TGCGCCAGCAGCCAAGTCGGCGCGGCAGATACGCAGTATTTT. Residues: CASSQVGAADTQYF.